This T cell receptor beta chain emerged from a study of T-cell memory formation after mild COVID-19. General observations from the study: Balance between CD4 and CD8 was seen in clones contracting day 15 to 85, and a CD4+ lean was seen in later expanders.

Of note for this clonotype: Its antigen is undetermined. The junction differs from germline at one of its ends, possibly a read error.

Germline values: CDR1 SGHDT, CDR2 YYEEEE. The CDR3 has 13 residues. TCRdb redid the calling of the 5' RACE reads with MiXCR, one entry per CDR3 protein. There are about 130,000 distinct CDR3 sequences in the sample; over 15% occur only once, and 4% to 6% lies in the top ten. The gene calls are TRBV5-6 and TRBJ2-1; TRBD2 aligns across 14 bases. This TCR came from a man aged 18 to 35 who had mild COVID-19 (a few samples of this study predate the infection). Cell type and time point are not known. The sequenced sample was PBMCs or a T cell subset sorted from them (not recorded which). The CDR3 DNA reads TGTGCCAGCAGCCGGGAGACTAGCGGGGGGGCTGTCTTC. Amino acids: CASSRETSGGAVF.